The present TCR beta chain was sequenced within a study of neurological immune-mediated disorders (dated by TCRdb to between 2018 and 2021). In terms of the full investigation: Of the roughly 34 multiple sclerosis patients, 31 had relapsing-remitting MS and 3 had secondary progressive MS. The approximately 110 TCR-beta libraries included longitudinal samples, technical triplicates and paired sorted CD4+ and CD8+ T-cell subsets alongside PBMC samples. The study compared peripheral blood TCR-beta repertoires of HTLV-I-associated myelopathy (HAM/TSP) patients, multiple sclerosis patients and healthy controls using UMI-based sequencing. The cohort included 60 to 75 subjects: about 15 with HAM/TSP, about 34 with multiple sclerosis, and roughly 20 healthy controls.

General conclusions and limits of the study: Repertoires from 18 of 34 MS patients were grouped by phylogenetic analysis into a cluster of related CDR3 sequences, suggesting a possible repertoire-level signature. No clinical or MRI features were associated with the MS cluster, and the authors said that larger cohorts are needed. TCR clonal expansion was highest in HAM/TSP patients and lowest in MS patients, with MS patients falling below even healthy controls. No identical CDR3 amino acid sequences were found to be shared among expanded clones across subjects, suggesting that TCR-beta repertoires were private in all groups.

The CDR3 numbers 16 residues from cysteine through phenylalanine. Here the CDR3 DNA is all that survives: 48 bases in frame from base 1. From a lookup of the germline V gene, CDR1 and CDR2 are SGHTS and YDEGEE. V has 2 bases trimmed and J has 10 bases trimmed; junction bases matching no gene number 13. This clonotype was observed many times. Its specific antigen is unknown. Base qualities were left out, and no much larger clone turns up one base away. For unsorted PBMC libraries, 2 million PBMCs were used after storage in RNAlater at -80 degrees C until RNA extraction. Multiple sclerosis patients were enrolled in a US clinical protocol under which disease progression was evaluated by magnetic resonance imaging. Peripheral blood was subjected to Ficoll-Hypaque density gradient centrifugation to isolate PBMCs, which were then cryopreserved in liquid nitrogen. cDNA was synthesized by template-switch 5'RACE using a primer with a 10-nucleotide random unique molecular identifier that tagged each TCR transcript. Over 180 million TCR-beta sequences, covering 15-18 subjects, were produced in each sequencing run. The RNeasy kit was used for extraction of total RNA. The KAPA Real-time Library Amplification kit was used to amplify TCR-beta VDJ regions with primers targeting the TCR constant region and the 5'RACE anchor. Sample indexes and Illumina adaptors were added in a first PCR, and a second PCR then increased library yield. After Ampure bead purification, the TCR product of roughly 650 bp was size-selected on a 2% E-gel SizeSelection system. Before pooling, library quality was assessed on a Bioanalyzer, concentration was determined with Qubit, and library quantification was performed with the Kapa Library Quantification kit. An Illumina HiSeq 2500 was used to sequence the libraries paired-end at 2 x 150 bp. To increase sequence diversity, 25-30% phiX was spiked into each library pool. In the paper's pipeline: Quality-filtered reads were processed with the UMI-based MiGEC pipeline, which removed over 80% of raw TCR sequences during error correction. IMGT germline references were used for alignment of VDJ genes, and clonotypes were defined by a unique CDR3 amino acid sequence together with V-J genes. Clonal expansion, Shannon diversity and CDR3 relatedness were evaluated with VDJtools (CalcPairwiseDistances, ClusterSamples), while phylogenetic trees were built in CLCbio workbench. Clones with at least 8 unique UMIs were defined as expanded, with this threshold being based on coefficient-of-variation modelling across technical triplicates. TCRdb reran the public reads through fastp at Q25 and MiXCR, keeping productive beta chains. Every CDR3 protein is listed once, alongside the most common genes and DNA of its rows. These V and J calls derive from TCRdb rather than the authors' analysis. The sample yields roughly 88,000 distinct CDR3 sequences; around 3.4% were counted once. In total, the top ten clones hold around 3.1% of the sample.

The sequence derives from a woman in her forties or fifties with multiple sclerosis. Sequenced material: PBMCs. The V gene is TRBV5-8 and the J gene is TRBJ2-1; 9 nucleotides in the junction match TRBD1. The nucleotides read TGTGCCAGCAGCTTCTCCGGGACAGGGCTCCCTCTGGAGCAGTTCTTC. The resulting protein is CASSFSGTGLPLEQFF.